The 20 T cell receptor beta chains below were found in one sample sequenced in a study of cytomegalovirus exposure and HLA in healthy donors. Primers for the PCR totalled 60 Vbeta and 13 Jbeta. Measured with immunoSEQ multiplex PCR; TCRdb has only the in-frame clones, and not every one. The sample records approximately 110,000 clones, roughly three quarters being singletons. The specimen sequenced was PBMCs. The source is a woman between 18 and 30 years old in good health and CMV-seropositive.

This clone was recorded once. This rearrangement joins TRBV9 to TRBJ2-3, with TRBD1 matching over 12 bases. The CDR3 covers 16 residues. J lost 5 bases, V lost 2 bases, and 6 bases had no gene match. Germline V gives CDR1 SGDLS, CDR2 YYNGEE. CDR3 sequence reads: CASSVIGTGGLDTQYF. The CDR3, as DNA: TGTGCCAGCAGCGTGATAGGGACAGGGGGCCTAGATACGCAGTATTTT.

The chain joins TRBV6-1 to TRBJ1-2, with D uncertain. CDR3 length: 14 amino acids. V was trimmed by 1 base and J by 5 bases, leaving 11 bases between them. Per the germline V gene, CDR1 is MNHNS and CDR2 is SASEGT. CDR3 region: CASSEDTPSYGYTF. The CDR3 DNA reads as TGTGCCAGCAGTGAAGATACACCATCGTATGGCTACACCTTC.

The rearrangement uses TRBV4-1 and TRBJ2-1, with a possible D match to TRBD2 (5 bases). CDR3 length: 18 residues. V dropped 3 bases and J dropped 4 bases, with 22 bases sitting between them. The germline V gene has CDR1 MGHRA and CDR2 YSYEKL. As DNA, the CDR3 is TGCGCCAGCAGCCAGGGGTCCGTTGGAGGTCTCCCATACAATGAGCAGTTCTTC. Amino acids: CASSQGSVGGLPYNEQFF.

The chain uses TRBV10-3 and TRBJ2-3; the match to TRBD2 covers 11 bases. CDR1 is ENHRY and CDR2 is SYGVKD in the germline V gene. This CDR3 has 15 amino acids. J was trimmed by 4 bases and V by 8 bases; bases with no gene match: 8. The CDR3 reads CAIGGGTSGSDTQYF. CDR3 sequence (DNA): TGTGCCATCGGGGGGGGGACTAGCGGATCAGATACGCAGTATTTT.

This clone was found once. The chain combines TRBV9 with TRBJ1-1, with 9 nucleotides matching TRBD1. Germline V gives CDR1 SGDLS, CDR2 YYNGEE. This CDR3 has 16 residues. The V and J ends lost 0 bases and 3 bases, in that order; junction bases with no gene match: 6. This CDR3 reads CASSVDLGQGYTEAFF. DNA of the CDR3: TGTGCCAGCAGCGTAGACCTAGGACAGGGGTACACTGAAGCTTTCTTT.

The rearrangement links TRBV5-4 to TRBJ2-7; weak D call: TRBD1 (6 bases). V lost 0 bases and J 5 bases, leaving 9 bases between the germline ends. The CDR3 totals 13 residues. Germline V gene data show CDR1 as SGHNT and CDR2 as YYREEE (reference sequence). DNA for the CDR3: TGTGCCAGCAGCTTGGACAGGGTGGACGAGCAGTACTTC. Translated: CASSLDRVDEQYF.

The chain employs TRBV28 and TRBJ1-2; 8 bases match TRBD1. Unmatched junction bases numbered 4, after V lost 6 bases and J lost 4 bases. Germline V CDR1 and CDR2: MDHEN, SYDVKM. CDR3 length: 13 residues. The CDR3 sequence: CASSPGQVYGYTF. As DNA, the CDR3 is TGTGCCAGCAGCCCGGGACAGGTCTATGGCTACACCTTC.

This clone was seen only a few times. Here the CDR3 reads CASSYRDRGNYGYTF. Here the CDR3 DNA reads TGTGCCAGCAGTTACCGGGACAGGGGTAACTATGGCTACACCTTC. This chain connects TRBV27 to TRBJ1-2; 10 bases agree with TRBD1. Germline trimming cut 4 bases from V and 1 base from J; bases unmatched to any gene: 3. Germline V gene sequence: CDR1 MNHEY, CDR2 SMNVEV (reference sequence). The CDR3 runs 15 residues.

This clone was picked up a small number of times. The J gene is TRBJ2-3, the V gene TRBV4-1; TRBD2 matches 10 bases. Germline values: CDR1 MGHRA, CDR2 YSYEKL. V trimming: 3 bases; J trimming: 14 bases; junction bases outside the gene matches: 11. CDR3 length equals 14 residues. CDR3 nucleotide sequence: TGCGCCAGCAGCCAGCCCTTAACTAGCGGGATAAGGTATTTT. Residues: CASSQPLTSGIRYF.

This clone has just one count. This chain joins TRBV7-9 and TRBJ1-2, with 8 bases matching TRBD1. CDR3 length equals 13 residues. Germline lookup yields CDR1 SEHNR and CDR2 FQNEAQ (reference sequence). The V gene end was trimmed by 5 bases and the J gene end by 2 bases; junction bases not matched to a gene: 1. CDR3 in amino acids: CASSRTGNYGYTF. CDR3 DNA sequence: TGTGCCAGCAGCCGGACAGGGAACTATGGCTACACCTTC.

This clone was seen a handful of times. This chain joins TRBV19 and TRBJ1-2; D is ambiguous. Germline values: CDR1 LNHDA, CDR2 SQIVND (reference sequence). The CDR3 consists of 13 residues. Trimming removed 7 bases at V and 4 bases at J, with 13 bases between. In nucleotides, the CDR3 is TGTGCCAGTAAGGAGGGATCAAGCTATGGCTACACCTTC. Translated, it gives CASKEGSSYGYTF.

The chain couples TRBV2 to TRBJ2-7; the D gene is possibly TRBD2 (6 bases). Germline V gives CDR1 SNHLY, CDR2 FYNNEI. CDR3 size: 12 residues. The V gene lost 8 bases and the J gene lost 3 bases, with 11 bases spanning the gap. The CDR3 sequence: CASFGTFYEQYF. DNA for the CDR3: TGTGCCAGCTTTGGGACTTTCTACGAGCAGTACTTC.

V is TRBV7-8 and J is TRBJ1-3; D is unclear. Trimming removed 5 bases at V and 5 bases at J, with 10 bases between. The CDR3 contains 13 residues. CDR1 SGHVS and CDR2 FQNEAQ come from the germline V gene. The CDR3 loop is CASSNRRRNTIYF. The DNA for the CDR3 is TGTGCCAGCAGCAACAGACGGCGAAACACCATATATTTT.

The chain is built from TRBV5-4 and TRBJ1-1; no clear D. The ends were cut back, 0 bases at V and 6 bases at J, with 9 bases in the middle. The CDR3 is 13 amino acids. Germline assignment: CDR1 SGHNT and CDR2 YYREEE (reference sequence). In DNA, the CDR3 is TGTGCCAGCAGCTTGGGGCGGAGGGCTGAAGCTTTCTTT. This gives the protein CASSLGRRAEAFF.

The CDR3 DNA reads TGTGCCACCAGCAGTGACTCCGGGACAGGGTCTTACGAGCAGTACTTC. It is translated as CATSSDSGTGSYEQYF. The genes are TRBV15 and TRBJ2-7; 9 nucleotides match TRBD1. The CDR3 extends over 16 amino acids. The V segment lost 3 bases and the J segment 4 bases; nucleotides outside the gene matches: 10. Germline CDR1 LNHNV, CDR2 YYDKDF (reference sequence).

The chain joins TRBV6-6 to TRBJ2-1; a weak D match, TRBD1 (6 bases). Looked up from germline, CDR1 is MNHNY and CDR2 is SVGAGI (reference sequence). This CDR3 region has 12 residues. The V and J ends lost 7 bases and 5 bases respectively, with 9 bases between them. The CDR3 DNA follows: TGTGCCAGCACCACAGGGAACAATGAGCAGTTCTTC. Protein sequence: CASTTGNNEQFF.

The chain is built from TRBV5-1 and TRBJ2-7, with 11 bases that match TRBD2. The germline CDR1 and CDR2 sequences are SGHRS and YFSETQ. V lost 4 bases to trimming and J lost 0 bases; unmatched junction nucleotides: 6. There are 16 residues in the CDR3. The CDR3 DNA follows: TGCGCCAGCAGCAACCTACTAGCGGGAGACTCCTACGAGCAGTACTTC. This translates into CASSNLLAGDSYEQYF.

The chain employs TRBV6-5 and TRBJ2-7; a weak D match, TRBD1 (6 bases). The CDR3 spans 14 residues. Germline assignment: CDR1 MNHEY and CDR2 SVGAGI. V dropped 2 bases and J dropped 3 bases, with 11 bases sitting between them. The CDR3 sequence: CASSYRDKFYEQYF. CDR3 nucleotides: TGTGCCAGCAGTTACAGGGACAAGTTCTACGAGCAGTACTTC.

This chain links TRBV2 with TRBJ1-4; 9 bases match TRBD1. The CDR3 runs 15 residues. Trimming cost V 6 bases and J 8 bases; bases outside gene matches: 10. The germline V gene encodes CDR1 SNHLY and CDR2 FYNNEI. CDR3 nucleotides: TGTGCCAGCAGGAAACAGGACAGGGGAGGAGAAAAACTGTTTTTT. Its translation is CASRKQDRGGEKLFF.

The chain links TRBV6-6 to TRBJ2-4, with a weak D call TRBD2 (7 bases). The V end lost 10 bases, the J end lost 4 bases, and 17 bases lay between the germline ends. The CDR3 is made up of 14 amino acids. Germline V gene data show CDR1 as MNHNY and CDR2 as SVGAGI (reference sequence). The CDR3 is CATRGGREKNIQYF. The CDR3 DNA follows: TGTGCCACCCGAGGGGGGAGGGAAAAAAACATTCAGTACTTC.